A selection of T cell receptor beta chains follows, all from one sample in a study of shared clonotypes between healthy human individuals. The data were produced by immunoSEQ multiplex PCR, yet TCRdb's version contains in-frame clones alone and is incomplete. This table holds about 580,000 clones, about 98% found once. The sequenced material came from naive CD8+ T cells sorted from blood. The origin of the receptors is a man aged 25-40 years in good health. CDR3s include the opening cysteine and the closing phenylalanine or tryptophan. The D gene is left open where the match is weak. Clone size is shown for a subset of rows, as once, few, many or a class of expanded clone.

17 | TRBJ2-5 | TRBD2 | . | TRBV29-1 | CSVDLALAGRSQETQYF
13 | TRBJ2-7 | TRBD1 | . | TRBV27 | CASSLTGVYEQYF
19 | TRBJ2-7 | TRBD2 | . | TRBV7-2 | CASSGRLAGGSRIGYEQYF
17 | TRBJ1-4 | . | . | TRBV7-9 | CASSFTGRGKANEKLFF
15 | TRBJ2-7 | TRBD2 | . | TRBV5-1 | CASSSGTSGSYEQYF
16 | TRBJ2-4 | . | . | TRBV9 | CASSDHIAAAKNIQYF
16 | TRBJ1-2 | TRBD1 | . | TRBV5-4 | CASSAQGQPIYYGYTF
15 | TRBJ2-1 | . | . | TRBV14 | CASSQDSGSYNEQFF
16 | TRBJ2-3 | TRBD2 | . | TRBV10-3 | CAISEGGAGEADTQYF
15 | TRBJ2-7 | TRBD2 | . | TRBV7-2 | CASSLGRGRTDEQYF
12 | TRBJ2-1 | . | . | TRBV11-3 | CASSAFGNEQFF
14 | TRBJ2-7 | TRBD1 | . | TRBV29-1 | CSVDTGTGSYEQYF
16 | TRBJ1-1 | TRBD1 | . | TRBV5-5 | CASSLAAIHRGTEAFF
15 | TRBJ2-1 | TRBD1 | . | TRBV4-1 | CASSQVVTGSGEQFF
11 | TRBJ1-1 | . | . | TRBV20-1 | CSARGYTEAFF
14 | TRBJ2-7 | . | once | TRBV25-1 | CASSLGAGVDEQYF
15 | TRBJ1-5 | . | . | TRBV28 | CASTYGPTSNQPQHF
18 | TRBJ1-4 | TRBD1 | . | TRBV15 | CATSRPEITGTAYEKLFF
15 | TRBJ1-2 | TRBD1 | . | TRBV7-9 | CASSSGQGANYGYTF
15 | TRBJ2-7 | . | . | TRBV6-5 | CASSYSSRDFYEQYF
15 | TRBJ2-1 | TRBD2 | . | TRBV9 | CASSVDPSGGNEQFF
13 | TRBJ1-5 | . | . | TRBV27 | CASSFSTAQAQHF
11 | TRBJ2-7 | . | once | TRBV27 | CASSFGREQYF
17 | TRBJ2-1 | . | . | TRBV7-9 | CASSFVNPYKSYNEQFF
16 | TRBJ1-1 | TRBD1 | once | TRBV5-1 | CASSVKMTGLNTEAFF
14 | TRBJ2-2 | . | . | TRBV18 | CASSAPSDTGELFF
16 | TRBJ2-3 | TRBD1 | . | TRBV10-3 | CAIRNPGQGHTDTQYF